One T cell receptor beta chain is described in this entry. Its antigen remains undetermined. Base qualities are missing; no much larger clone stands one base away. Spanning cysteine to phenylalanine, the CDR3 consists of 18 amino acids. Only CDR3 DNA remains: 54 bases, in frame from the first base. TCRbeta CDR3 regions were amplified from genomic DNA using the immunoSEQ Assay, a bias-controlled multiplex PCR. Per the authors' processing: Nucleated cell counts per sample were estimated from amplification of reference gene primers within the assay. To quantify the absolute abundance of each unique TCRbeta CDR3 rearrangement, sequence reads were collapsed and filtered. For each sample, productive Simpson clonality was calculated as the square root of Simpson's diversity index across productive rearrangements. Entries here come from immuneACCESS through TCRdb and include only in-frame sequences with V and J called. Some clones fail to appear in such tables; in the studies checked, an unresolved V gene covers under half of the shortfall, and the cause of the remainder is unknown. V, J and clone size were drawn from that table, and D and trimming were deduced from the DNA. Counted in this sample were a few hundred thousand clones; roughly 83% of them appeared once. The ten largest clones take up roughly 4.5% of the sample.

A second Seattle source provided samples from volunteer blood donors who had recovered from COVID-19. Each collaborating institution followed its own protocols to collect whole blood in K2EDTA tubes. For TCRbeta analysis, collaborators shipped samples in one of three forms: frozen whole blood, isolated PBMCs, or DNA extracted from either of those sample types. The sample belongs to a study of blood T cell repertoires in COVID-19 (dated by TCRdb to about 2020). Background for the entire study: The collaborator samples originated in the United States, Italy and Spain and spanned the acute and convalescent phases of COVID-19. The material from the prospective study consisted of cDNA or gDNA derived from T cells, B-cell-depleted T cells, or PBMCs. Deeply sampled blood TCRbeta repertoires from subjects exposed to, actively infected with, or recovered from COVID-19 were included in the dataset. A freely available public database, intended as a resource for researchers studying the immune response to SARS-CoV-2, is where the repertoires were released. Samples were obtained from the ongoing ImmuneRACE study (first 160 participants) and from 1,254 subjects provided by 6 global collaborators. A de-identified subject ID, COVID-19 status, age in years and sex were almost always included in the sample metadata. HLA class I and class II types, where available, came from metadata supplied by the sample provider rather than from assay-based typing. The study at large found these results: Clinical and demographic metadata were provided uncurated, with the amount varying by source and participant.

The TCR sequence derives from a man between 60 and 75 years old who had recovered from COVID-19. The sample consisted of peripheral blood. The chain is encoded by TRBV21-1 joined to TRBJ2-5; the table's D call, TRBD2, has no DNA check behind it. TRBV21-1 is designated a pseudogene. CDR3 region: CASSNREGRGVTQETQYF. Here is the DNA: TGTGCCAGCAGCAATCGGGAGGGGCGGGGGGTCACCCAAGAGACCCAGTACTTC.